This T cell receptor (beta chain) appears in the sequencing data of a study of blood T cell repertoires in COVID-19. Turning to the study itself: Samples of COVID-19 (acute and convalescent) were obtained from the United States, Italy and Spain.

Germline loops: CDR1 MDHEN, CDR2 SYDVKM. V was trimmed by 3 bases and J by 4 bases, leaving 13 bases between them. This CDR3 spans 16 amino acids. TCRdb's table, derived via immunoSEQ multiplex PCR, lists solely in-frame clones and lacks some. The sample lists about 220,000 clones; about 79% were seen once. In terms of age and location, participants ranged from roughly 18 to 95 years and lived in fewer than 30 US areas. This receptor was taken from a woman aged 60 to 75 who had recovered from COVID-19. The source material was PBMCs or T cells enriched from blood (not recorded which). The chain joins TRBV28 to TRBJ1-6; D unclear. For the CDR3, the DNA is TGTGCCAGCAGTTTGGCGGCCGGAACGTATAATTCACCCCTCCACTTT. This translates into CASSLAAGTYNSPLHF. The full variable domain, with the rest looked up from reference TRBV28 and TRBJ1-6, is DVKVTQSSRYLVKRTGEKVFLECVQDMDHENMFWYRQDPGLGLRLIYFSYDVKMKEKGDIPEGYSVSREKKERFSLILESASTNQTSMYLCASSLAAGTYNSPLHFGNGTRLTVT.